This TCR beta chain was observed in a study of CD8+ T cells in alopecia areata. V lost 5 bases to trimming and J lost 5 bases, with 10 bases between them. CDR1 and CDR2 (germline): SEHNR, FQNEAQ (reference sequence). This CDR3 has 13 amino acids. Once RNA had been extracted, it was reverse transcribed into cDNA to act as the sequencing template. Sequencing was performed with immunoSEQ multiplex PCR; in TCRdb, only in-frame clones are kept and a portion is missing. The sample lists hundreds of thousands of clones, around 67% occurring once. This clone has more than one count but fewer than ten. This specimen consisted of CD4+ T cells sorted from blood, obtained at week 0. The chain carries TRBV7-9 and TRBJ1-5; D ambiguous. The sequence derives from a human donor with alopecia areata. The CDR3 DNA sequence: TGTGCCAGCAGCCTGTTCATCGATCAGCCCCAGCATTTT. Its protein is CASSLFIDQPQHF.